The 17 T cell receptor beta chains below come from one sample, sequenced in a study of OX40 agonist ivuxolimab in advanced cancers. The table came from immunoSEQ multiplex PCR; TCRdb's copy has only in-frame clones and leaves some out. The repertoire holds over 65,000 clones, just under 95% seen once, with around 0.32% in the top ten. The specimen was CD4+ or CD8+ T cells sorted from blood, collected in a trial of the OX40 agonist ivuxolimab. The receptors come from an adult with an advanced solid tumor such as melanoma, head and neck, liver or kidney cancer.

The J gene is TRBJ1-6, the V gene TRBV5-1; maybe TRBD1 (5 bases). Germline loops: CDR1 SGHRS, CDR2 YFSETQ. The V end lost 4 bases, the J end lost 7 bases, and 15 bases lay between the germline ends. The CDR3 length is 15 residues. In DNA form, the CDR3 reads TGCGCCAGCAGCCCCCGGGACTCCAGAAATTCACCCCTCCACTTT. This translates into CASSPRDSRNSPLHF.

The gene calls are TRBV10-3 and TRBJ2-1, with TRBD2 identical over 7 bases. Germline V gene data show CDR1 as ENHRY and CDR2 as SYGVKD. The CDR3 contains 17 residues. J lost 1 base, V lost 0 bases, and 6 bases had no gene match. The CDR3 DNA reads as TGTGCCATCAGTGAGTCGGGCGGGAGTGGGTCCTACAATGAGCAGTTCTTC. It is translated as CAISESGGSGSYNEQFF.

The chain recombines TRBV5-1 with TRBJ2-1; D is unclear. The CDR3 is 15 amino acids. V was pared by 0 bases and J by 0 bases, with 7 bases between. Germline lookup yields CDR1 SGHRS and CDR2 YFSETQ. In DNA form, the CDR3 reads TGCGCCAGCAGCTTGGAGAGCTCCTCCTACAATGAGCAGTTCTTC. Translating gives CASSLESSSYNEQFF.

V usage is TRBV27 and J usage is TRBJ1-4, with D unclear. Germline loops: CDR1 MNHEY, CDR2 SMNVEV (reference sequence). This CDR3 contains 15 residues. V lost 3 bases and J lost 0, with 8 bases in between. CDR3 sequence (DNA): TGTGCCAGCAGTTTCCGGGGAGCAACTAATGAAAAACTGTTTTTT. Its protein is CASSFRGATNEKLFF.

This rearrangement joins TRBV18 to TRBJ2-1, with D unclear. V lost 0 bases and J 6 bases, leaving 3 bases between the germline ends. CDR1 and CDR2 (germline): KGHSH, LQKENI. The CDR3 has 12 amino acids. The CDR3 protein is CASSPPSNEQFF. CDR3 DNA: TGTGCCAGCTCACCACCGAGCAATGAGCAGTTCTTC.

By share, this clone counts as medium-sized. This sequence joins TRBV5-4 and TRBJ1-1, with TRBD1 as a possible D gene (5 bases). Germline V gene lookup returns CDR1 SGHNT and CDR2 YYREEE (reference sequence). The V and J ends lost 4 bases and 2 bases respectively, with 12 bases between them. CDR3 length equals 14 residues. The chain's CDR3 is CASSLWGVNTEAFF. The CDR3 region has the DNA TGTGCCAGCAGCCTCTGGGGGGTAAACACTGAAGCTTTCTTT.

This clone showed up just once. This chain joins TRBV5-6 and TRBJ2-3, with 7 bases matching TRBD1. Losses at the gene ends were 3 bases for V and 5 bases for J; bases not matched to a gene: 6. This CDR3 region has 14 residues. The germline CDR1 and CDR2 sequences are SGHDT and YYEEEE. This CDR3 reads CASSSRQGIDTQYF. The CDR3 DNA reads TGTGCCAGCAGCTCTCGACAGGGAATAGATACGCAGTATTTT.

V is TRBV7-2 and J is TRBJ2-1; D is possibly TRBD1 (6 bases). The germline V and J ends were trimmed by 6 bases and 9 bases, with 12 bases remaining between them. The germline CDR1 and CDR2 sequences are SGHTA and FQGNSA. This CDR3 is built from 12 residues. CDR3 residues: CASSLRGVEQFF. The DNA for the CDR3 is TGTGCCAGCAGTCTCAGGGGCGTTGAGCAGTTCTTC.

V is TRBV7-2 and J is TRBJ2-5, with D unresolved. Germline values: CDR1 SGHTA, CDR2 FQGNSA. Trimming took 5 bases from V and 4 from J, leaving 11 bases between them. The length of the CDR3 is 13 residues. The CDR3 sequence: CASSPRRLETQYF. The CDR3 coding sequence is TGTGCCAGCAGCCCACGGAGATTAGAGACCCAGTACTTC.

The V and J genes are TRBV7-2 and TRBJ1-4; no definite D call. The CDR3 runs 13 residues. V was trimmed by 6 bases and J by 7 bases, leaving 12 bases between them. Germline V gene sequence: CDR1 SGHTA, CDR2 FQGNSA. CDR3 sequence reads: CASRTASSEKLFF. Written as DNA, the CDR3 is TGTGCCAGCAGAACCGCATCGAGTGAAAAACTGTTTTTT.

This sequence joins TRBV19 and TRBJ1-2; 9 bases are a match to TRBD1. Unmatched junction bases numbered 9, after V lost 8 bases and J lost 2 bases. The CDR3 extends over 15 amino acids. The V gene's germline CDR1 is LNHDA and CDR2 SQIVND (reference sequence). CDR3 sequence (DNA): TGTGCCAGTTCTACTACAGGGGGCGTCAACTATGGCTACACCTTC. Translated: CASSTTGGVNYGYTF.

The rearrangement uses TRBV6-6 and TRBJ2-1, with 8 bases fitting TRBD1. The CDR3 has 13 amino acids. The V segment lost 3 bases and the J segment 9 bases; nucleotides outside the gene matches: 4. Germline V gene sequence: CDR1 MNHNY, CDR2 SVGAGI (reference sequence). CDR3 residues: CASSYPGGTEQFF. The CDR3 region has the DNA TGTGCCAGCAGTTATCCAGGGGGCACTGAGCAGTTCTTC.

The V call is TRBV6-5, the J call TRBJ2-5; possible D gene TRBD2, 6 bases. The CDR3 consists of 13 residues. Trimming cost V 5 bases and J 0 bases, with 7 bases left between them. The germline V gene has CDR1 MNHEY and CDR2 SVGAGI. The chain's CDR3 is CASSRDYQETQYF. Written as DNA, the CDR3 is TGTGCCAGCAGTCGGGACTACCAAGAGACCCAGTACTTC.

The rearrangement joins TRBV7-3 to TRBJ2-5; tentatively, D is TRBD2 (6 bases). V lost 5 bases to trimming and J lost 2 bases, with 15 bases between them. From germline, CDR1 is SGHTA and CDR2 FQGTGA. CDR3 size: 15 residues. CDR3 nucleotide sequence: TGTGCCAGCAGCCCCCGCGGGGTCTCGCAAGAGACCCAGTACTTC. Residues: CASSPRGVSQETQYF.

The chain employs TRBV5-1 and TRBJ1-2; weak D call: TRBD1 (5 bases). Trimming removed 3 bases from V and 4 bases from J, with 19 bases in between. This CDR3 is built from 16 residues. CDR1 SGHRS and CDR2 YFSETQ come from the germline V gene. CDR3 sequence: CASSSLMGGDGYGYTF. CDR3 DNA sequence: TGCGCCAGCAGCTCACTAATGGGGGGAGATGGCTATGGCTACACCTTC.

DNA of the CDR3: TGTGCCAGCAGCGTAGGAGGTCCTAGCGGGAACACCGGGGAGCTGTTTTTT. Protein sequence: CASSVGGPSGNTGELFF. The genes are TRBV9 and TRBJ2-2; 7 positions match TRBD2. This CDR3 comprises 17 residues. Germline V gene data show CDR1 as SGDLS and CDR2 as YYNGEE. Trimming took 0 bases from V and 1 from J; bases not matched to a gene: 6.

Turning to this clone: One end of the junction does not line up with germline, which may come from a read error. The chain recombines TRBV7-2 with TRBJ1-5; 10 nucleotides align to TRBD1. The CDR3 is 15 residues long. Germline V gives CDR1 SGHTA, CDR2 FQGNSA. Here the CDR3 reads CANSLAGTGAQPQHF. The CDR3 coding sequence is TGTGCCAACAGCTTAGCGGGGACAGGGGCACAGCCCCAGCATTTT.